The 17 T cell receptor beta chains in this list originate from one sample, sequenced in a study of blood T cell repertoires in COVID-19. Method: immunoSEQ multiplex PCR; TCRdb's copy keeps in-frame clones and lacks some. The sample carries roughly 420,000 clones, 85% to 90% recorded once. The specimen was PBMCs or T cells enriched from blood (not recorded which). Receptors were obtained from a woman younger than 45 with acute COVID-19.

The chain combines TRBV5-4 with TRBJ2-2, with D possibly TRBD2 on 6 matching bases. Trimming shortened V by 2 bases and J by 6 bases, and 8 bases separated the two germline ends. CDR1 and CDR2 (germline): SGHNT, YYREEE (reference sequence). The length of the CDR3 is 13 residues. CDR3 region: CASSFTGAGELFF. DNA of the CDR3: TGTGCCAGCAGCTTCACGGGAGCCGGGGAGCTGTTTTTT.

The chain carries TRBV12-3 or TRBV12-4 and TRBJ1-1; possibly TRBD1 for D (5 bases). CDR3 length: 11 amino acids. V lost 1 base and J 8 bases, leaving 5 bases between the germline ends. The CDR3: CASSLDREAFF. DNA of the CDR3: TGTGCCAGCAGTTTAGACAGGGAAGCTTTCTTT.

The V call is TRBV19, the J call TRBJ2-1, with TRBD1 matching over 9 bases. This CDR3 has 14 amino acids. Germline assignment: CDR1 LNHDA and CDR2 SQIVND (reference sequence). The trim removed 5 bases at V and 13 bases at J, leaving 12 bases unmatched. The CDR3 spells CASSSGTGPLAQFF. The CDR3 nucleotides are TGTGCCAGTAGTTCCGGGACAGGGCCACTAGCACAGTTCTTC.

The rearrangement uses TRBV5-1 and TRBJ1-2; 7 bases fit TRBD1. Germline V lookup: CDR1 SGHRS, CDR2 YFSETQ. Losses at the gene ends were 0 bases for V and 5 bases for J; bases not matched to a gene: 4. The CDR3 runs 14 residues. In DNA form, the CDR3 reads TGCGCCAGCAGCTTGGTGGGGACAGAGTATGGCTACACCTTC. Translation gives CASSLVGTEYGYTF.

The chain joins TRBV28 to TRBJ1-2; D is unresolved. The CDR3 extends over 14 amino acids. Germline V gene lookup returns CDR1 MDHEN and CDR2 SYDVKM. With 3 bases removed from V and 5 bases from J, the gap between germline ends came to 13 bases. CDR3 in amino acids: CASSFRDGAYGYTF. DNA of the CDR3: TGTGCCAGCAGTTTTCGAGACGGAGCATATGGCTACACCTTC.

The V call is TRBV9, the J call TRBJ1-6, with a possible D match to TRBD1 (5 bases). This CDR3 contains 15 residues. CDR1 is SGDLS, CDR2 YYNGEE, per germline. V was cut by 1 base and J by 7 bases, with 12 bases left in between. As DNA, the CDR3 is TGTGCCAGCAGCGTACTGGCAGGGTGGAATTCACCCCTCCACTTT. It yields the protein CASSVLAGWNSPLHF.

V and J are TRBV30 and TRBJ2-5; 11 positions match TRBD2. Germline V gives CDR1 GTSNPN, CDR2 SVGIG (reference sequence). Trimming at V came to 3 bases and at J to 3 bases, leaving 3 bases not matched to a gene. This CDR3 contains 14 residues. The CDR3 spells CAWSPGLAEETQYF. The CDR3 DNA reads TGTGCCTGGAGCCCGGGACTAGCGGAAGAGACCCAGTACTTC.

V usage is TRBV5-1 and J usage is TRBJ2-7; D call uncertain. The ends were cut back, 5 bases at V and 5 bases at J, with 8 bases in the middle. The CDR3 has 11 residues. Germline V gene lookup returns CDR1 SGHRS and CDR2 YFSETQ. CDR3 in amino acids: CASRGPHEQYF. CDR3 DNA sequence: TGCGCCAGCAGGGGCCCCCACGAGCAGTACTTC.

The chain couples TRBV7-3 to TRBJ2-1, with D tentatively TRBD2 (5 bases). V dropped 1 base and J dropped 6 bases, with 7 bases sitting between them. CDR3 length equals 13 residues. Germline assignment: CDR1 SGHTA and CDR2 FQGTGA. CDR3 residues: CASSLSRGNEQFF. Here the CDR3 DNA reads TGTGCCAGCAGCTTAAGCCGGGGCAATGAGCAGTTCTTC. Variable domain in full (rest from reference TRBV7-3 and TRBJ2-1): GAGVSQTPSNKVTEKGKYVELRCDPISGHTALYWYRQSLGQGPEFLIYFQGTGAADDSGLPNDRFFAVRPEGSVSTLKIQRTERGDSAVYLCASSLSRGNEQFFGPGTRLTVL.

The chain is built from TRBV24-1 and TRBJ1-1; 12 bases agree with TRBD1. CDR3 size: 16 residues. The V gene end was trimmed by 2 bases and the J gene end by 6 bases; junction bases not matched to a gene: 6. The germline CDR1 and CDR2 sequences are KGHDR and SFDVKD. CDR3 sequence reads: CATSDSGTGGFPEAFF. CDR3 DNA: TGTGCCACCAGTGATTCCGGGACAGGGGGCTTTCCTGAAGCTTTCTTT.

This clone has just a few counts. The chain employs TRBV7-9 and TRBJ2-3; a possible D gene is TRBD1 (5 bases). The germline gives CDR1 SEHNR, CDR2 FQNEAQ (reference sequence). Trimming took off 4 bases at V and 4 bases at J, with 21 bases between the two ends. The CDR3 runs to 17 residues. The CDR3 DNA follows: TGTGCCAGCAGCTCTCCCTCAGGGAAAGAGAGCGCAGATACGCAGTATTTT. It is translated as CASSSPSGKESADTQYF.

The chain employs TRBV5-5 and TRBJ1-2; no clear D. This CDR3 is 13 amino acids long. Between the trimmed V and J ends, which lost 1 base and 8 bases, there was a span of 12 bases. CDR1 and CDR2 from the germline V gene are SGHKS and YYEKEE (reference sequence). DNA for the CDR3: TGTGCCAGCAGCTTGTTCAGAACGTCGGGCTACACCTTC. Translation gives CASSLFRTSGYTF.

The V call is TRBV7-9, the J call TRBJ1-4, with 8 bases matching TRBD1. Germline V CDR1 and CDR2: SEHNR, FQNEAQ (reference sequence). CDR3 length equals 17 residues. Losses at the gene ends were 6 bases for V and 8 bases for J; bases not matched to a gene: 17. The CDR3 DNA follows: TGTGCCAGCAGATCTGGACAGGGAGGAGGTTGGGAGGAAAAACTGTTTTTT. It translates to CASRSGQGGGWEEKLFF. Complete variable domain (other parts from reference TRBV7-9 and TRBJ1-4): DTGVSQNPRHKITKRGQNVTFRCDPISEHNRLYWYRQTLGQGPEFLTYFQNEAQLEKSRLLSDRFSAERPKGSFSTLEIQRTEQGDSAMYLCASRSGQGGGWEEKLFFGSGTQLSVL.

The chain is built from TRBV3-1 (or the pseudogene TRBV3-2) and TRBJ2-7; 9 bases align to TRBD1. Trimming at V came to 3 bases and at J to 2 bases, leaving 11 bases not matched to a gene. CDR1 is LGHDT, CDR2 YNNKEL, per germline (reference sequence). The CDR3 consists of 17 residues. DNA of the CDR3: TGTGCCAGCAGCCAGCCATGGGCGGGACAGGGTCCCTACGAGCAGTACTTC. Translation: CASSQPWAGQGPYEQYF.

This sequence joins TRBV18 and TRBJ2-1; D may be TRBD2 (6 bases). Germline V gene sequence: CDR1 KGHSH, CDR2 LQKENI. The ends were cut back, 2 bases at V and 4 bases at J, with 9 bases in the middle. This CDR3 is 14 amino acids long. This CDR3 reads CASSPVAAYNEQFF. Written as DNA, the CDR3 is TGTGCCAGCTCACCAGTAGCGGCTTACAATGAGCAGTTCTTC. The whole variable domain, filled in from reference TRBV18 and TRBJ2-1, reads NAGVMQNPRHLVRRRGQEARLRCSPMKGHSHVYWYRQLPEEGLKFMVYLQKENIIDESGMPKERFSAEFPKEGPSILRIQQVVRGDSAAYFCASSPVAAYNEQFFGPGTRLTVL.

This chain connects TRBV29-1 to TRBJ2-2; tentatively, D is TRBD1 (5 bases). Germline assignment: CDR1 SQVTM and CDR2 ANQGSEA. The V end lost 7 bases, the J end lost 2 bases, and 11 bases lay between the germline ends. This CDR3 region has 13 residues. CDR3 protein: CSAFDSNTGELFF. The CDR3 DNA sequence: TGCAGCGCCTTCGACAGCAACACCGGGGAGCTGTTTTTT.

This clone was recorded many times. The chain combines TRBV28 with TRBJ1-2; 7 nucleotides line up with TRBD1. J was trimmed by 8 bases and V by 5 bases; bases with no gene match: 14. The CDR3 length is 15 residues. Germline values: CDR1 MDHEN, CDR2 SYDVKM. CDR3 amino acids: CASSGGTRGQSGYTF. Here the CDR3 DNA reads TGTGCCAGCAGTGGAGGGACGAGGGGGCAAAGCGGCTACACCTTC.